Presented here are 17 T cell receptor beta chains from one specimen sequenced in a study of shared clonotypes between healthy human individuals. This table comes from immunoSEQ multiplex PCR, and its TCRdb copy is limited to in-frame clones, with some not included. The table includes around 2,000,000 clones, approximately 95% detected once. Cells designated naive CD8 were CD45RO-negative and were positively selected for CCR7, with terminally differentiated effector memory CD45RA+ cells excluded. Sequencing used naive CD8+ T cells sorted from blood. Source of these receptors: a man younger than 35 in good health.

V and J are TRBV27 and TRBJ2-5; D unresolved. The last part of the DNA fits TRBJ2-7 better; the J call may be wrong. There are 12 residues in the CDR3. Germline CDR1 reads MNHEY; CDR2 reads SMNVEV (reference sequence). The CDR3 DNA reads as TGTGCCAGCAGTTTATTTGGAGACGAGCAGTACTTC. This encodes CASSLFGDEQYF.

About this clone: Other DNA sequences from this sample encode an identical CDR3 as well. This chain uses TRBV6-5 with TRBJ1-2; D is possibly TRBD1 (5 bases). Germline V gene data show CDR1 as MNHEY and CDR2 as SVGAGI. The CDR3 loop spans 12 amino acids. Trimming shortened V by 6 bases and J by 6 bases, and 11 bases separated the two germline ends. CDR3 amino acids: CASSLDRNGYTF. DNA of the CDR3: TGTGCCAGCAGCTTAGACAGAAATGGCTACACCTTC.

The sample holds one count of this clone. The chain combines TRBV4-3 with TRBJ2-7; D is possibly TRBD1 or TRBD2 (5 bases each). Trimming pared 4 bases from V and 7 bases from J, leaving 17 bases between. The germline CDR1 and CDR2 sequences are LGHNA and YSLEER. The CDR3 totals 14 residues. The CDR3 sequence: CASSLGDHGEEQYF. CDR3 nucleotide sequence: TGCGCCAGCAGCCTGGGGGATCACGGGGAGGAGCAGTACTTC.

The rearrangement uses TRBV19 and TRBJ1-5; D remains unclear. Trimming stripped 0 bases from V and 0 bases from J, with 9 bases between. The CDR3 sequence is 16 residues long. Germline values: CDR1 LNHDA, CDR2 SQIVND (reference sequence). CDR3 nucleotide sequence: TGTGCCAGTAGTATAGAAGGGTATTATAGCAATCAGCCCCAGCATTTT. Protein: CASSIEGYYSNQPQHF.

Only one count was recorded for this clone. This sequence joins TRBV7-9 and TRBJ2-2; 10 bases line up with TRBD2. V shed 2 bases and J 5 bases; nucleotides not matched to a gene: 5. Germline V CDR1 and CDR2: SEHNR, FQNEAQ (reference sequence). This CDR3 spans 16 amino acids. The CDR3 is CASSLLASGSTGELFF. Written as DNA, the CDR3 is TGTGCCAGCAGCTTACTGGCTAGCGGGAGTACCGGGGAGCTGTTTTTT. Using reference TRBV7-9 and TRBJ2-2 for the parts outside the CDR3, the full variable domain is DTGVSQNPRHKITKRGQNVTFRCDPISEHNRLYWYRQTLGQGPEFLTYFQNEAQLEKSRLLSDRFSAERPKGSFSTLEIQRTEQGDSAMYLCASSLLASGSTGELFFGEGSRLTVL.

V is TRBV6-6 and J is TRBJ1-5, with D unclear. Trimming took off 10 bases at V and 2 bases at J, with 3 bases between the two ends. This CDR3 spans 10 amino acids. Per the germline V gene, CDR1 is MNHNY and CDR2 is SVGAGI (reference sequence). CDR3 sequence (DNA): TGTGCCACCGGCAATCAGCCCCAGCATTTT. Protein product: CATGNQPQHF.

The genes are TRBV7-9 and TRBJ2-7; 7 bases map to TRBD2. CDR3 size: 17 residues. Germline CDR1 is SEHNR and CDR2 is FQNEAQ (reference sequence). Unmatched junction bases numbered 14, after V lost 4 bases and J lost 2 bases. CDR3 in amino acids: CASSSVGGTNSTYEQYF. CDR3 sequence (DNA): TGTGCCAGCAGCTCGGTAGGTGGGACTAATAGTACCTACGAGCAGTACTTC.

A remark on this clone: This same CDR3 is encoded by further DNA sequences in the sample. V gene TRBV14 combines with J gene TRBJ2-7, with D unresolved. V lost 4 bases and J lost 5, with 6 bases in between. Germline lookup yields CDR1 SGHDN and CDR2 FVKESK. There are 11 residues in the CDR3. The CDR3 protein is CASSLYNEQYF. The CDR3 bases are TGTGCCAGCAGCCTTTACAACGAGCAGTACTTC. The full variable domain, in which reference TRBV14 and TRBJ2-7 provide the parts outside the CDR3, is EAGVTQFPSHSVIEKGQTVTLRCDPISGHDNLYWYRRVMGKEIKFLLHFVKESKQDESGMPNNRFLAERTGGTYSTLKVQPAELEDSGVYFCASSLYNEQYFGPGTRLTVT.

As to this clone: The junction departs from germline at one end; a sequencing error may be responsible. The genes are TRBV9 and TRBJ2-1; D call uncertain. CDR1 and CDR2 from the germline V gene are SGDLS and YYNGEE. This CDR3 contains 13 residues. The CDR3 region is CASSVDLDGPLIF. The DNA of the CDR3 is TGTGCCAGCAGCGTAGACCTGGACGGGCCCCTGATCTTC. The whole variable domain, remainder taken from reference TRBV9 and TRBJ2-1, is DSGVTQTPKHLITATGQRVTLRCSPRSGDLSVYWYQQSLDQGLQFLIQYYNGEERAKGNILERFSAQQFPDLHSELNLSSLELGDSALYFCASSVDLDGPLIFGPGTRLTVL.

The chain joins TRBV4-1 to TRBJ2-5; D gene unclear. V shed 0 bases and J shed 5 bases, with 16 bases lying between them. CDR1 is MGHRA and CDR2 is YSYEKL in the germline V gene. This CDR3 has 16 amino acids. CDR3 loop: CASSQDLEDGRETQYF. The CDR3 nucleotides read TGCGCCAGCAGCCAAGATCTTGAGGACGGTAGGGAGACCCAGTACTTC.

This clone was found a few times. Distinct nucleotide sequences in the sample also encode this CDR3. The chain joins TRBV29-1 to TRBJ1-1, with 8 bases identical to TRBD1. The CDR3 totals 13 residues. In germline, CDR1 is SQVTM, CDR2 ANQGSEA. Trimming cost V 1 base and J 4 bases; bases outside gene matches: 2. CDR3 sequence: CSVEGQGATEAFF. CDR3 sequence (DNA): TGCAGCGTTGAAGGGCAGGGGGCCACTGAAGCTTTCTTT.

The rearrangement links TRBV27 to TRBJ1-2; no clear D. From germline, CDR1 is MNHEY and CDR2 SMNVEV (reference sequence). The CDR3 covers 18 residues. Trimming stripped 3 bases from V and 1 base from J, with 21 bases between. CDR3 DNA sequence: TGTGCCAGCAGTTTCGAGTTGCCCTCCCCTAACCTTAACTATGGCTACACCTTC. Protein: CASSFELPSPNLNYGYTF.

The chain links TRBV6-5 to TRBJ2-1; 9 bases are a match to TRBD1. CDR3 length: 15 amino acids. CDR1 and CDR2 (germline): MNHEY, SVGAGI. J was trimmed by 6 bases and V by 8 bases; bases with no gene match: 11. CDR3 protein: CASWTRDRDSNEQFF. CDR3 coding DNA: TGTGCCAGCTGGACCCGGGACAGGGACAGCAATGAGCAGTTCTTC.

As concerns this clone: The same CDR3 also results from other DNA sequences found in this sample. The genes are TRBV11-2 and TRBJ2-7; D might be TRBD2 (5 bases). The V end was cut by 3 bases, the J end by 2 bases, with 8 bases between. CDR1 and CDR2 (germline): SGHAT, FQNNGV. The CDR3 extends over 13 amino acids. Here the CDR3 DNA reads TGTGCCAGCAGCTTCGGGGTTCCCTACGAGCAGTACTTC. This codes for CASSFGVPYEQYF.

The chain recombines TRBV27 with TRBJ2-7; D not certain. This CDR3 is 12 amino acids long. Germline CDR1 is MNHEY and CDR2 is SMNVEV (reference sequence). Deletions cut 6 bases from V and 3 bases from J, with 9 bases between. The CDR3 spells CASSPDIYEQYF. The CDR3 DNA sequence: TGTGCCAGCAGCCCCGATATCTACGAGCAGTACTTC.

The CDR3 sequence is CASSRGHSYEQYF. DNA of the CDR3: TGTGCCAGCAGCCGCGGCCACTCCTACGAGCAGTACTTC. The V call is TRBV5-8, the J call TRBJ2-7, with D uncertain. The germline V gene has CDR1 SGHTS and CDR2 YDEGEE. V was pared by 4 bases and J by 0 bases, with 8 bases between. This CDR3 region has 13 residues.

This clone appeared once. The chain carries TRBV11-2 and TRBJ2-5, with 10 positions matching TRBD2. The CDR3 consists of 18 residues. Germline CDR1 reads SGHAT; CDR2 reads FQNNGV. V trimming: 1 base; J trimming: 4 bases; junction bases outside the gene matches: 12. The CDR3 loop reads CASSLAPAGGPILETQYF. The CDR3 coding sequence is TGTGCCAGCAGCTTAGCTCCAGCGGGGGGGCCAATTCTAGAGACCCAGTACTTC.